Below are 29 T cell receptor beta chains sequenced from a single sample in a study of high-grade serous ovarian cancer treatment subgroups (dated by TCRdb to about 2021). The tumor samples were collected prior to definitive surgery or chemotherapy. Library construction relied on the immunoSEQ multiplex PCR assay. What TCRdb holds here is the immuneACCESS table cut down to in-frame rearrangements. Part of the clones is not present; checked against another copy, under half of the missing clones reflect an unresolved V gene, and the others are unexplained. The sample yields roughly 8,700 clones; less than 80% were counted once. Of the sample, 9.5% to 13% is held by the ten largest clones. Source material: tumor tissue. The receptors shown here come from a human donor with high-grade serous ovarian cancer.

The rearrangement uses TRBV7-2 and TRBJ2-1, with 7 bases lining up with TRBD1. This CDR3 has 15 amino acids. V was pared by 1 base and J by 2 bases, with 2 bases of the junction left unmatched. Germline CDR1 and CDR2: SGHTA and FQGNSA. The CDR3 region is CASSLGTGTYNEQFF. CDR3 nucleotides: TGTGCCAGCAGCTTAGGGACAGGAACCTACAATGAGCAGTTCTTC.

In its sample, this clone was seen a few times. The genes are TRBV11-1 and TRBJ2-7; a possible D gene is TRBD1 (6 bases). The CDR3 is 15 amino acids. Trimming took 0 bases from V and 7 from J, leaving 16 bases between them. Germline V gene data show CDR1 as SGHAT and CDR2 as FQDESV (reference sequence). Written as DNA, the CDR3 is TGTGCCAGCAGCTTAGCTCGACAGGCCGGTGGAGAGCAGTACTTC. Amino acids: CASSLARQAGGEQYF. The whole variable domain, filled in from reference TRBV11-1 and TRBJ2-7, reads EAEVAQSPRYKITEKSQAVAFWCDPISGHATLYWYRQILGQGPELLVQFQDESVVDDSQLPKDRFSAERLKGVDSTLKIQPAELGDSAMYLCASSLARQAGGEQYFGPGTRLTVT.

This clone has a handful of counts. This chain joins TRBV28 and TRBJ2-5, with D possibly TRBD1 on 5 matching bases. Germline CDR1 reads MDHEN; CDR2 reads SYDVKM. This CDR3 contains 12 residues. V was trimmed by 5 bases and J by 3 bases, leaving 7 bases between them. CDR3 coding DNA: TGTGCCAGCAGTGGACACAAAGAGACCCAGTACTTC. Amino acids: CASSGHKETQYF.

The genes are TRBV11-3 and TRBJ2-4; 15 nucleotides line up with TRBD2. This CDR3 region has 17 residues. Trimming cost V 5 bases and J 8 bases; bases outside gene matches: 10. Per the germline V gene, CDR1 is SGHNT and CDR2 is YENEEA. This CDR3 is CASSRGLAGGVGDIQYF. CDR3 sequence (DNA): TGTGCCAGCAGCCGGGGACTAGCGGGAGGAGTCGGGGACATTCAGTACTTC.

The rearrangement links TRBV4-3 to TRBJ2-1, with 8 nucleotides matching TRBD2. Germline assignment: CDR1 LGHNA and CDR2 YSLEER. Trimming at V came to 1 base and at J to 6 bases, leaving 11 bases not matched to a gene. CDR3 length equals 17 residues. The CDR3 spells CASSQAKLAGYGNEQFF. In DNA form, the CDR3 reads TGCGCCAGCAGCCAAGCCAAATTAGCGGGATACGGCAATGAGCAGTTCTTC.

This clone was detected once. V gene TRBV2 combines with J gene TRBJ2-7, with TRBD2 matching over 7 bases. With V trimmed by 6 bases and J by 3 bases, 5 bases remained unmatched. The CDR3 runs to 13 residues. Germline V gives CDR1 SNHLY, CDR2 FYNNEI. CDR3 region: CASRGGRNYEQYF. The CDR3 DNA reads as TGTGCCAGCAGGGGAGGGAGGAACTACGAGCAGTACTTC. Full variable domain (missing parts from reference TRBV2 and TRBJ2-7): EPEVTQTPSHQVTQMGQEVILRCVPISNHLYFYWYRQILGQKVEFLVSFYNNEISEKSEIFDDQFSVERPDGSNFTLKIRSTKLEDSAMYFCASRGGRNYEQYFGPGTRLTVT.

This clone was counted between two and nine times. V is TRBV9 and J is TRBJ2-5; D gene unclear. Germline V gene sequence: CDR1 SGDLS, CDR2 YYNGEE. V was pared by 3 bases and J by 0 bases, with 6 bases between. The CDR3 is made up of 13 amino acids. In DNA form, the CDR3 reads TGTGCCAGCAGCGGACCGAACCAAGAGACCCAGTACTTC. This encodes CASSGPNQETQYF. The complete variable domain, with remaining parts taken from reference TRBV9 and TRBJ2-5, reads DSGVTQTPKHLITATGQRVTLRCSPRSGDLSVYWYQQSLDQGLQFLIQYYNGEERAKGNILERFSAQQFPDLHSELNLSSLELGDSALYFCASSGPNQETQYFGPGTRLLVL.

V gene TRBV5-8 combines with J gene TRBJ2-3, with D perhaps TRBD2 (5 bases). Trimming left V 2 bases short and J 2 bases short, with 12 bases between. Looked up from germline, CDR1 is SGHTS and CDR2 is YDEGEE. The CDR3 runs 15 residues. The CDR3 reads CASSFGLEITDTQYF. The CDR3 nucleotides are TGTGCCAGCAGCTTCGGACTGGAAATCACAGATACGCAGTATTTT.

The CDR3 loop is CASSFDRTQETQYF. DNA for the CDR3: TGTGCCAGCAGCTTCGACAGGACACAAGAGACCCAGTACTTC. The rearrangement links TRBV7-9 to TRBJ2-5; maybe TRBD1 (6 bases). The germline gives CDR1 SEHNR, CDR2 FQNEAQ (reference sequence). This CDR3 has 14 amino acids. Trimming removed 3 bases at V and 2 bases at J, with 10 bases between.

The chain carries TRBV9 and TRBJ2-7; D unclear. Germline CDR1 is SGDLS and CDR2 is YYNGEE. This CDR3 spans 14 amino acids. Between the trimmed V and J ends, which lost 1 base and 2 bases, there was a span of 10 bases. The CDR3 protein is CASSVSPGTYEQYF. CDR3 DNA: TGTGCCAGCAGCGTATCCCCAGGTACCTACGAGCAGTACTTC.

This clone was picked up a small number of times. The chain uses TRBV20-1 and TRBJ2-7; D is uncertain. The ends were cut back, 6 bases at V and 4 bases at J, with 10 bases in the middle. CDR1 DFQATT and CDR2 SNEGSKA come from the germline V gene (reference sequence). This CDR3 is 11 amino acids long. The CDR3 nucleotides read TGCAGTGCCCCTGAACGTTACGAGCAGTACTTC. Protein sequence: CSAPERYEQYF.

This clone occurred once. V and J are TRBV18 and TRBJ2-1, with 12 bases fitting TRBD2. Unmatched junction bases numbered 8, after V lost 3 bases and J lost 8 bases. The CDR3 extends over 16 amino acids. Germline V gives CDR1 KGHSH, CDR2 LQKENI. The CDR3 loop reads CASSPTLPSGGDEQFF. CDR3 sequence (DNA): TGTGCCAGCTCACCCACCCTCCCTAGCGGGGGGGATGAGCAGTTCTTC. The complete variable domain, with remaining parts taken from reference TRBV18 and TRBJ2-1, reads NAGVMQNPRHLVRRRGQEARLRCSPMKGHSHVYWYRQLPEEGLKFMVYLQKENIIDESGMPKERFSAEFPKEGPSILRIQQVVRGDSAAYFCASSPTLPSGGDEQFFGPGTRLTVL.

The chain links TRBV7-3 to TRBJ2-2, with TRBD2 matching over 8 bases. CDR3 length: 14 amino acids. V trimming: 3 bases; J trimming: 7 bases; junction bases outside the gene matches: 4. CDR1 SGHTA and CDR2 FQGTGA come from the germline V gene. The chain's CDR3 is CASSFTGTSGELFF. CDR3 in DNA: TGTGCCAGCAGCTTTACAGGGACTAGCGGGGAGCTGTTTTTT.

The gene calls are TRBV7-2 and TRBJ1-1; D is perhaps TRBD1 (5 bases). The V end was cut by 5 bases, the J end by 3 bases, with 22 bases between. Germline loops: CDR1 SGHTA, CDR2 FQGNSA. The CDR3 covers 17 residues. CDR3 nucleotides: TGTGCCAGCAGCCCCCAAGCTCAGGGCATGGGGTACACTGAAGCTTTCTTT. Protein: CASSPQAQGMGYTEAFF. Filled out from reference TRBV7-2 and TRBJ1-1, the complete variable domain reads GAGVSQSPSNKVTEKGKDVELRCDPISGHTALYWYRQSLGQGLEFLIYFQGNSAPDKSGLPSDRFSAERTGGSVSTLTIQRTQQEDSAVYLCASSPQAQGMGYTEAFFGQGTRLTVV.

This clone has just one count. The chain employs TRBV7-2 and TRBJ2-3; D is undetermined. The CDR3 has 14 residues. V shed 4 bases and J shed 0 bases, with 8 bases lying between them. Per germline, CDR1 SGHTA and CDR2 FQGNSA. The CDR3 DNA is TGTGCCAGCAGCTGGGCGCCTAGCACAGATACGCAGTATTTT. Its protein product is CASSWAPSTDTQYF.

This clone was recorded once. CDR3 DNA: TGTGCCAGCCTCCCTCGGGGGCGGGAGAATGAAAAACTGTTTTTT. This encodes CASLPRGRENEKLFF. The rearrangement uses TRBV2 and TRBJ1-4; maybe TRBD1 (6 bases). The CDR3 length is 15 residues. Germline CDR1 reads SNHLY; CDR2 reads FYNNEI. Trimming took off 8 bases at V and 5 bases at J, with 18 bases between the two ends.

The gene calls are TRBV28 and TRBJ2-7, with 8 bases aligning to TRBD2. The V segment lost 3 bases and the J segment 4 bases; nucleotides outside the gene matches: 8. The CDR3 loop spans 15 amino acids. The germline V gene has CDR1 MDHEN and CDR2 SYDVKM. CDR3 residues: CASSFVVLAGYEQYF. CDR3 sequence (DNA): TGTGCCAGCAGTTTCGTGGTATTAGCGGGATACGAGCAGTACTTC.

The table lists this clone with a count of one. CDR3 in amino acids: CAISETSGGWSTDTQYF. In nucleotides, the CDR3 is TGTGCCATCAGTGAGACTAGCGGGGGATGGAGCACAGATACGCAGTATTTT. The chain employs TRBV10-3 and TRBJ2-3; 11 positions match TRBD2. Trimming removed 2 bases from V and 0 bases from J; junction bases left unmatched: 4. The CDR3 has 17 residues. CDR1 ENHRY and CDR2 SYGVKD come from the germline V gene.

The chain has TRBV5-1 and TRBJ2-2; TRBD1 aligns across 7 bases. CDR1 is SGHRS, CDR2 YFSETQ, per germline. V gave up 3 bases and J gave up 0 bases; unmatched junction bases: 8. The CDR3 covers 17 residues. The CDR3 reads CASSWGQLGANTGELFF. The CDR3 bases are TGCGCCAGCAGCTGGGGACAGCTGGGAGCGAACACCGGGGAGCTGTTTTTT.

This clone was recorded once. The CDR3 DNA sequence: TGTGCCAGCCATTTTGGGGGAAACTGGAATGAGCAGTTCTTC. Protein product: CASHFGGNWNEQFF. This chain connects TRBV27 to TRBJ2-1; D tentatively fits TRBD1 or TRBD2 (5 bases each). The V gene's germline CDR1 is MNHEY and CDR2 SMNVEV (reference sequence). V was shortened by 8 bases and J by 7 bases, with 18 bases between the two germline ends. The CDR3 runs to 14 residues.

This clone was detected a few times. The rearrangement joins TRBV5-1 to TRBJ2-3; D is unresolved. The CDR3 spans 14 residues. In germline, CDR1 is SGHRS, CDR2 YFSETQ. The V end was cut by 0 bases, the J end by 1 base, with 6 bases between. The CDR3 loop is CASSLARGTDTQYF. The CDR3 nucleotides read TGCGCCAGCAGCTTGGCCCGGGGCACAGATACGCAGTATTTT.

V and J are TRBV28 and TRBJ2-2, with no clear D. V lost 5 bases and J lost 9, with 13 bases in between. The CDR3 is 13 amino acids. The germline V gene encodes CDR1 MDHEN and CDR2 SYDVKM. The CDR3 nucleotides read TGTGCCAGCAGTCTGTCGGCTTACCGGGAGCTGTTTTTT. As protein: CASSLSAYRELFF.

The chain joins TRBV5-5 to TRBJ2-1; 7 nucleotides match TRBD2. The germline CDR1 and CDR2 sequences are SGHKS and YYEKEE (reference sequence). V lost 0 bases, J lost 0 bases, and 6 bases stayed unmatched. This CDR3 has 17 residues. CDR3 DNA: TGTGCCAGCAGCTTGGAGCCTAGCGGACGCTCCTACAATGAGCAGTTCTTC. This sequence encodes CASSLEPSGRSYNEQFF.

Here the CDR3 reads CASSETPGQGFHEQYF. The CDR3, as DNA: TGCGCCAGCAGCGAAACCCCGGGACAGGGGTTCCACGAGCAGTACTTC. This rearrangement joins TRBV5-1 to TRBJ2-7; 10 bases line up with TRBD1. This CDR3 is built from 16 residues. CDR1 and CDR2 (germline): SGHRS, YFSETQ. V gave up 4 bases and J gave up 5 bases; unmatched junction bases: 12. The full variable domain, with the rest looked up from reference TRBV5-1 and TRBJ2-7, is KAGVTQTPRYLIKTRGQQVTLSCSPISGHRSVSWYQQTPGQGLQFLFEYFSETQRNKGNFPGRFSGRQFSNSRSEMNVSTLELGDSALYLCASSETPGQGFHEQYFGPGTRLTVT.

CDR3 in amino acids: CASSLKKAGILNTEAFF. CDR3 nucleotide sequence: TGTGCCAGCAGCTTAAAAAAGGCCGGGATACTGAACACTGAAGCTTTCTTT. The chain couples TRBV5-4 to TRBJ1-1; D call uncertain. In germline, CDR1 is SGHNT, CDR2 YYREEE (reference sequence). This CDR3 region has 17 residues. The V and J ends lost 2 bases and 0 bases respectively, with 17 bases between them.

This chain links TRBV5-5 with TRBJ2-3; TRBD2 agrees at 10 bases. J lost 6 bases, V lost 0 bases, and 16 bases had no gene match. The length of the CDR3 is 19 residues. CDR1 SGHKS and CDR2 YYEKEE come from the germline V gene (reference sequence). CDR3: CASSLGLAGATGRIDTQYF. CDR3 DNA: TGTGCCAGCAGCTTGGGACTAGCGGGCGCAACGGGACGAATCGATACGCAGTATTTT.

The table lists this clone with a few counts. This chain joins TRBV6-6 and TRBJ1-4, with D unresolved. This CDR3 has 14 amino acids. Germline CDR1 reads MNHNY; CDR2 reads SVGAGI (reference sequence). Trimming cost V 2 bases and J 8 bases, with 12 bases left between them. CDR3 region: CASSYRARMEKLFF. The CDR3 DNA follows: TGTGCCAGCAGTTACCGGGCTCGTATGGAAAAACTGTTTTTT.

V usage is TRBV11-2 and J usage is TRBJ2-2; either TRBD1 or TRBD2 may supply D (6 bases each). This CDR3 is built from 15 residues. The V end was cut by 5 bases, the J end by 5 bases, with 15 bases between. Germline CDR1 SGHAT, CDR2 FQNNGV. The CDR3 region has the DNA TGTGCCAGCAGCCTAGGCGGAGGGGGGACCGGGGAGCTGTTTTTT. This gives the protein CASSLGGGGTGELFF.

The sample holds one count of this clone. This chain joins TRBV28 and TRBJ1-5; D ambiguous. Trimming took 4 bases from V and 0 from J, leaving 10 bases between them. CDR3 length: 15 amino acids. Germline CDR1 reads MDHEN; CDR2 reads SYDVKM. The CDR3 region is CASSYRRSSNQPQHF. The CDR3 region has the DNA TGTGCCAGCAGTTATAGAAGGAGTAGCAATCAGCCCCAGCATTTT.